By proportion, the clone carrying this T cell receptor delta chain is large. Other DNA sequences within the sample encode an identical CDR3. With CATT, TCRdb re-called clones from the RT-PCR reads. The data show more than 1,500 delta-chain clones, approximately 4.7% seen once. This sample is drawn from a study of gamma-delta T cells after stem cell transplantation. The trim removed 3 bases at V and 0 bases at J, leaving 6 bases unmatched. Germline lookup yields CDR1 GEAIGNYY and CDR2 EKD. The CDR3 extends over 15 amino acids. V gene TRDV2 combines with J gene TRDJ1; TRDD3 aligns across 7 bases. Sequenced input: gamma-delta T cells. The source of this sequence is a human donor. It is not recorded whose cells these are; they may come from a transplant donor. CDR3 DNA sequence: TGTGCCTGTGACTCGTTGGGGGAGTACACCGATAAACTCATCTTT. Its translation is CACDSLGEYTDKLIF.